This T cell receptor (beta chain) is drawn from a study of blood T cells in healthy people across ages (dated by TCRdb to the mid-2010s). Background for the entire study: Template switching captured roughly one uniquely barcoded TCR beta cDNA molecule per two T cells in model experiments. To track age-related changes in TCR beta repertoire diversity, the study relied on deep sequencing normalized with unique cDNA molecular identifiers. Using the same blood draw, the study looked at two additional independent replicas of 1 million unique cDNA reads for two donors, one aged 18 to 30 and the other aged 80 or older. Four age groups were formed from the donors: young (average about 15 years), middle-aged (less than 40), aged (approximately 60) and long-lived (approximately 80). To avoid experimental bias, donors of different ages were spread randomly across the sequencing lanes.

Reading the germline V gene gives CDR1 LGHNA and CDR2 YSLEER. The CDR3 contains 17 residues, cysteine and phenylalanine counted. Only the CDR3 DNA is retained, 51 bases long and in frame from the first base. The V and J ends are trimmed by 0 bases and 0 bases, leaving 11 bases between them. The roughly 42 donors, aged about 6 to 100 years, were systemically healthy Caucasian individuals from Russia. Ten milliliters of peripheral blood were drawn from each donor into EDTA-treated Vacutainer tubes. Ficoll-Paque density-gradient centrifugation was used to isolate PBMCs, with at least 7 million per sample. Total RNA was extracted from PBMCs with Trizol reagent, with at least 6 micrograms obtained per sample. The percentages of naive CD45RAhigh/CD27high T cells were determined by flow cytometry on a PBMC aliquot from every donor. On the study overall, not on this receptor specifically: Observed TCR beta diversity per million T cells fell roughly linearly with age, and a significant reduction was already apparent by age roughly 40. Because the CMV infection status of the donors was unknown, age-related changes in expanded clonotypes may potentially have been confounded. Conclusive comparison of naive and antigen-experienced compartments was prevented by the profiling of bulk unsorted PBMCs. Estimates of total diversity from one million sequenced T cells were regarded as lower bounds and underestimates. The percentage of naive T cells measured by flow cytometry correlated strongly with observed TCR beta diversity. The long-lived group showed more naive CD4+ T cells, fewer expanded clones and increased TCR diversity than the aged group, suggesting age selection.

Remarks on this clonotype: Its antigen remains unidentified. Per-nucleotide qualities are absent, and no much larger clonotype sits a single base away.

Libraries were made using 5' RACE. Sequencer: Illumina HiSeq 2500. A second roughly 6 to 11 cycle PCR used a sample-barcoded 5' primer and a J-beta primer mix. A template-switch 5' adaptor carrying 12 random nucleotides introduced a unique molecular identifier onto each TCR beta cDNA molecule. Each sample yielded at least 3 million CDR3-containing paired-end reads. First-strand cDNA was synthesized from all RNA with the Mint cDNA synthesis kit, primed by a TRBC-specific oligonucleotide. Following uracil-DNA glycosylase treatment, all cDNA underwent a first 18-cycle PCR with the universal primers M1SS and BC2_uni_R. The original pipeline was this. For normalization, 1 million high-quality reads were randomly selected from each sample, with every read carrying a distinct molecular identifier. Instead of being binned into consensus sequences, reads that shared molecular identifiers were thrown out. CDR3 identification, clonotype clustering and error correction used MiTCR with a Q25 quality threshold and the strictest error-elimination algorithm. A nonparametric unseen species model with Euler transformation was used to estimate lower-bound total TCR beta diversity. TCRdb trimmed the raw reads at Q25, called clones with MiXCR and kept productive beta chains. One record per CDR3 amino acid sequence lists the most common genes and DNA. Clone size and V and J calls follow TCRdb, not the original study. The sample has 650,000 to 900,000 distinct CDR3 sequences on record, around 62% of them singletons. Clones ranked in the top ten supply around 30% of the sample.

Material for sequencing was blood. This receptor was identified in a young man in good health. The sequence joins TRBV4-3 to TRBJ2-2; there is no confident call for the D gene. The nucleotide sequence is TGCGCCAGCAGCCAAGATCGGCTCCGGGCGAACACCGGGGAGCTGTTTTTT. Its translation reads: CASSQDRLRANTGELFF.